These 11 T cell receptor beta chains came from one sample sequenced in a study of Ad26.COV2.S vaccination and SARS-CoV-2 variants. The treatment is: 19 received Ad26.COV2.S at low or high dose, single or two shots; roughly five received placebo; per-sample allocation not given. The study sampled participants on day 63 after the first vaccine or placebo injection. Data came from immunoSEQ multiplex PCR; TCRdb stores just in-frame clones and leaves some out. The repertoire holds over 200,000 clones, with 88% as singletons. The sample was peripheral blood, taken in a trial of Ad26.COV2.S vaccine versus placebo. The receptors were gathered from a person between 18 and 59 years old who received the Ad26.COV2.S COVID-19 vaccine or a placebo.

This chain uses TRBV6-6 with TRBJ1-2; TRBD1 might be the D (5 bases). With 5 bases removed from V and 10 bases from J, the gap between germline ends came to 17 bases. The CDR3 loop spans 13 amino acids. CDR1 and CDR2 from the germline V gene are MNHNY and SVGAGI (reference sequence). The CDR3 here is CASSPGAVSYYTF. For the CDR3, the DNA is TGTGCCAGCAGTCCCGGGGCAGTATCTTACTACACCTTC.

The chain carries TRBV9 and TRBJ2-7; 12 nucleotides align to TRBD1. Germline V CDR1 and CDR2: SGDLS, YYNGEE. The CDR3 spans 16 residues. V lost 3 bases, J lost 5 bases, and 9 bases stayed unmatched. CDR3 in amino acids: CASSGIPGQGAHEQYF. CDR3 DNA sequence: TGTGCCAGCAGCGGAATCCCGGGACAGGGGGCTCACGAGCAGTACTTC.

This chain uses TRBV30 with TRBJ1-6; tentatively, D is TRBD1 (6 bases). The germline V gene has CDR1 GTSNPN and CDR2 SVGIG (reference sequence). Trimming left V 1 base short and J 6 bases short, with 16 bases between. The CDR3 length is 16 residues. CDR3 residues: CAWSGEQGLFNSPLHF. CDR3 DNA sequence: TGTGCCTGGAGTGGAGAACAGGGCCTGTTTAATTCACCCCTCCACTTT.

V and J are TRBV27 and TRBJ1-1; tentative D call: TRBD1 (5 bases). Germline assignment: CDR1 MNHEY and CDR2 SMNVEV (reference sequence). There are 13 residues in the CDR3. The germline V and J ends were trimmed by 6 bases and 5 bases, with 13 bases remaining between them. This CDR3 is CASSPGMWTEAFF. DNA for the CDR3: TGTGCCAGCAGCCCAGGGATGTGGACTGAAGCTTTCTTT.

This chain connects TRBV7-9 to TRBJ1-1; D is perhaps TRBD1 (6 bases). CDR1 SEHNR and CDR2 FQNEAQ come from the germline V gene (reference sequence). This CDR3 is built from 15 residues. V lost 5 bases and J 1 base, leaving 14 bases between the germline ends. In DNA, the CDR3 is TGTGCCAGCAGCACCTACAGGGCCCGGAACACTGAAGCTTTCTTT. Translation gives CASSTYRARNTEAFF.

CDR3 in DNA: TGTGCCAGCAGCTCGAGAGGGGCCACAGATACGCAGTATTTT. It specifies CASSSRGATDTQYF. The gene calls are TRBV11-2 and TRBJ2-3; TRBD1 or TRBD2 may be the D gene (5 bases each). Germline V gene lookup returns CDR1 SGHAT and CDR2 FQNNGV. This CDR3 spans 14 amino acids. Trimming took 4 bases from V and 2 from J, leaving 10 bases between them.

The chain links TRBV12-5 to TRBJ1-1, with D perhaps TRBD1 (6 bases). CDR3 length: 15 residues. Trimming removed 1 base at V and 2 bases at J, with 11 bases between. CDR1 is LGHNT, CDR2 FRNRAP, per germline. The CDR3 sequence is CASGLDPGHNTEAFF. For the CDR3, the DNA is TGTGCTAGTGGTTTGGATCCGGGACACAACACTGAAGCTTTCTTT.

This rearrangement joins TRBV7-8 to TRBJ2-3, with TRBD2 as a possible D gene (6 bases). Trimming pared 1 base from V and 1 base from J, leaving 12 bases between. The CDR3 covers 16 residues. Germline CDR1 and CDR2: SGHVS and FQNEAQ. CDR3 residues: CASSLVGTLRTDTQYF. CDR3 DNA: TGTGCCAGCAGCTTAGTTGGGACTTTGCGCACAGATACGCAGTATTTT.

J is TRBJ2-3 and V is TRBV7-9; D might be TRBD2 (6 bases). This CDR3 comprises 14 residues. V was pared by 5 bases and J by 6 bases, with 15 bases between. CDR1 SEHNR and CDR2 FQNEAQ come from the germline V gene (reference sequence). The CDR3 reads CASSQGLPEDTQYF. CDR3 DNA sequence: TGTGCCAGCAGCCAGGGACTCCCCGAGGATACGCAGTATTTT.

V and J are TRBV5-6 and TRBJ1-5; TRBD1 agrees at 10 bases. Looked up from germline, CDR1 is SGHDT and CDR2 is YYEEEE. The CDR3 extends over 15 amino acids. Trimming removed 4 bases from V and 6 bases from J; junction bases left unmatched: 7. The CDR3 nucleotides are TGTGCCAGCAGCCCCTTCAGGGACAGGGGTCAGCCCCAGCATTTT. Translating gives CASSPFRDRGQPQHF.

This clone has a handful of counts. The CDR3 DNA sequence: TGTGCCAGCAGTTACCAACAGGGCCAAGGGGATTCACCCCTCCACTTT. It is translated as CASSYQQGQGDSPLHF. V is TRBV6-2 or TRBV6-3 and J is TRBJ1-6; D possibly corresponds to TRBD1 (6 bases). Germline V gives CDR1 MNHEY, CDR2 SVGEGT. This CDR3 spans 16 amino acids. V lost 2 bases, J lost 8 bases, and 16 bases lay in between.